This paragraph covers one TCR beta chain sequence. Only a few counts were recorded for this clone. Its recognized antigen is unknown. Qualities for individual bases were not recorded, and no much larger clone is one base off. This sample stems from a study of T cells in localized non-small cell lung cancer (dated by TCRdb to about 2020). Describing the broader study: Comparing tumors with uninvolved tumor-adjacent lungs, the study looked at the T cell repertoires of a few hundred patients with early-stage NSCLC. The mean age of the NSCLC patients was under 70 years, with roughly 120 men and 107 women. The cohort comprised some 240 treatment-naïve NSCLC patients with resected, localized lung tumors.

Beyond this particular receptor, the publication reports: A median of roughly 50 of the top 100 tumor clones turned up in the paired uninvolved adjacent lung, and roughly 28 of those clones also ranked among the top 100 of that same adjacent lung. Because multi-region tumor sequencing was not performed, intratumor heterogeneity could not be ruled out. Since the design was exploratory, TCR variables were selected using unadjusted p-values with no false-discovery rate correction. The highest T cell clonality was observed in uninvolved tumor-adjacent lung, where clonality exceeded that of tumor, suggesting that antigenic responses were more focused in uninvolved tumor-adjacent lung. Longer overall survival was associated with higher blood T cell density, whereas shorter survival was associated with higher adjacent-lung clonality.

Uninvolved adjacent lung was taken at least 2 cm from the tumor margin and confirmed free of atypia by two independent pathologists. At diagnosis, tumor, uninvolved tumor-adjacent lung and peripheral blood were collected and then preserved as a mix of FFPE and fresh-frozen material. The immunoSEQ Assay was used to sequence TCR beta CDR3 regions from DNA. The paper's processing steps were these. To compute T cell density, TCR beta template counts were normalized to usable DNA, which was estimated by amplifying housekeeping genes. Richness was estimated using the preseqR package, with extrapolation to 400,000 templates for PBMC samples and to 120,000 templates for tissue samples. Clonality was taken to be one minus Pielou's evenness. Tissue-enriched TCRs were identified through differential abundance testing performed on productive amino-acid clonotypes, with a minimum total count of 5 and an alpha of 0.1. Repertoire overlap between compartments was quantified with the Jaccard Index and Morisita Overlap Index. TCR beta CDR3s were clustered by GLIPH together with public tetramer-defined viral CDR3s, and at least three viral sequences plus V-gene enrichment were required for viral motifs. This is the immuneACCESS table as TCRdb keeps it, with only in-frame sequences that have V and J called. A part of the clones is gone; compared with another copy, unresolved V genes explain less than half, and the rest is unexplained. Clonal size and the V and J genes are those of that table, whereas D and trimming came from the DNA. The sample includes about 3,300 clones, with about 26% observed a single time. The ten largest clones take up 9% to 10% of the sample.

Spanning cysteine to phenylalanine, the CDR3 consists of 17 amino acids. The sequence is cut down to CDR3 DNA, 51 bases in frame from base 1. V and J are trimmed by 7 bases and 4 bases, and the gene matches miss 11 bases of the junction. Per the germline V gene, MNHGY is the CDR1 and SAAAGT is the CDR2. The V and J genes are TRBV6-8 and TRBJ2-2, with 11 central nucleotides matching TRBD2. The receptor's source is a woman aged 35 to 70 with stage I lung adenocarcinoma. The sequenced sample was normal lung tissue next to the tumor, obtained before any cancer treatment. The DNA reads TGTGCCAGCAAACTAGCGGGGGCTGCCGTGGGCACCGGGGAGCTGTTTTTT. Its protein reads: CASKLAGAAVGTGELFF.